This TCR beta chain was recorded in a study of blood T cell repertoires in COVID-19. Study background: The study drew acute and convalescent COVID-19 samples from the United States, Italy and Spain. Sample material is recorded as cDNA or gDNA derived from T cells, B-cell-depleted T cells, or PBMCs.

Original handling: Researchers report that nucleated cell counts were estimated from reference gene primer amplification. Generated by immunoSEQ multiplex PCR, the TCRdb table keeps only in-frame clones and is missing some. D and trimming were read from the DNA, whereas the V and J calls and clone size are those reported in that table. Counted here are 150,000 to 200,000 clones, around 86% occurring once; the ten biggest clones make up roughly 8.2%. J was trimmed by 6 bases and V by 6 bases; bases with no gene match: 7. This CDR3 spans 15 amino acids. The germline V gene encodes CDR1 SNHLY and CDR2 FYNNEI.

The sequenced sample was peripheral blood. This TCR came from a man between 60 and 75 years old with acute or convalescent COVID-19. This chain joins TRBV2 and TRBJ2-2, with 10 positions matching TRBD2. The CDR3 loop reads CASRPSGRAAGELFF. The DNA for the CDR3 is TGTGCCAGCAGGCCAAGCGGGAGGGCCGCCGGGGAGCTGTTTTTT.